These 3 T cell receptor beta chains were sequenced from one sample in a study of shared clonotypes between healthy human individuals. The repertoire was sequenced with immunoSEQ multiplex PCR; TCRdb's copy has only in-frame clones and lacks some. Of 2.5 million or so clones listed, about 92% are singletons. The sample consisted of naive CD4+ T cells sorted from blood. Described subset: CD45RA+ positively selected. The receptors originated from a man aged 18 to 29 in good health.

The rearrangement links TRBV2 to TRBJ1-5; tentative D call: TRBD1 (6 bases). The germline CDR1 and CDR2 sequences are SNHLY and FYNNEI. V was trimmed by 4 bases and J by 6 bases, leaving 19 bases between them. The CDR3 consists of 16 residues. The CDR3 DNA follows: TGTGCCAGCAGTGTCAGGGGCGCAAGGTTAGTTCAGCCCCAGCATTTT. Translation: CASSVRGARLVQPQHF.

J is TRBJ1-6 and V is TRBV10-1; perhaps TRBD1 as D (5 bases). V was trimmed by 9 bases and J by 8 bases, leaving 14 bases between them. This CDR3 spans 13 amino acids. Germline-derived CDR1 and CDR2 are WNHNN and SYGVQD (reference sequence). CDR3 protein: CARGDSLDSPLHF. DNA for the CDR3: TGCGCCAGGGGAGACAGTTTGGATTCACCCCTCCACTTT.

This sequence joins TRBV5-6 and TRBJ1-5; D is possibly TRBD1 (5 bases). This CDR3 is 15 amino acids long. CDR1 is SGHDT, CDR2 YYEEEE, per germline. With 4 bases removed from V and 4 bases from J, the gap between germline ends came to 15 bases. The CDR3 region has the DNA TGTGCCAGCAGCCGGGGGACTCGGGATAATCAGCCCCAGCATTTT. It codes for CASSRGTRDNQPQHF.